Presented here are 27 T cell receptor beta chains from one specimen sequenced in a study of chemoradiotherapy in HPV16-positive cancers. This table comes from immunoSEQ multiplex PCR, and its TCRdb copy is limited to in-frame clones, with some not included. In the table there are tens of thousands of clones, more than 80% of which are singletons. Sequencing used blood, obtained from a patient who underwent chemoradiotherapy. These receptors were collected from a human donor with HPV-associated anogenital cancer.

The CDR3 nucleotides are TGTGCCAGCAGTTACGGGCTCGCGAACACCGGGGAGCTGTTTTTT. It is translated as CASSYGLANTGELFF. The chain recombines TRBV6-6 with TRBJ2-2; D gene uncertain. Germline V gene sequence: CDR1 MNHNY, CDR2 SVGAGI (reference sequence). The CDR3 has 15 amino acids. V shed 2 bases and J shed 0 bases, with 7 bases lying between them.

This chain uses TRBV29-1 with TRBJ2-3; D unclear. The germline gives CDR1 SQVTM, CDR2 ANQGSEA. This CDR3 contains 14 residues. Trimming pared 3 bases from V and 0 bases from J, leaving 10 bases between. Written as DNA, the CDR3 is TGCAGCGTTGATTACGATACTAGCACAGATACGCAGTATTTT. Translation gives CSVDYDTSTDTQYF.

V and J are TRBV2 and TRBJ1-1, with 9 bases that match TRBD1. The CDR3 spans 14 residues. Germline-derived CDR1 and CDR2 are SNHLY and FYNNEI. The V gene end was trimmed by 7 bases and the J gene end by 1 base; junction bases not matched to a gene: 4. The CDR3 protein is CASKLDRGNTEAFF. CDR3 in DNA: TGTGCCAGCAAATTGGACAGGGGGAACACTGAAGCTTTCTTT.

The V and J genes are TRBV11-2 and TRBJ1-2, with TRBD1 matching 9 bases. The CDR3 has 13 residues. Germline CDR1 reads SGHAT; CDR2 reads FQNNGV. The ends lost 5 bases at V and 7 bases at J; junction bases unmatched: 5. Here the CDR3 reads CASSEGQGTGYTF. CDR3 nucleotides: TGTGCCAGCAGCGAGGGACAGGGTACTGGCTACACCTTC.

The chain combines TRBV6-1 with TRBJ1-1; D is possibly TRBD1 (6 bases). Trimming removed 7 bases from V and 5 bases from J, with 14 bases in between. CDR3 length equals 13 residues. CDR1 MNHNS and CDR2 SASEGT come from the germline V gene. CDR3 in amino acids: CASIEGGRTEAFF. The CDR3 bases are TGTGCCAGCATCGAGGGGGGGAGGACTGAAGCTTTCTTT.

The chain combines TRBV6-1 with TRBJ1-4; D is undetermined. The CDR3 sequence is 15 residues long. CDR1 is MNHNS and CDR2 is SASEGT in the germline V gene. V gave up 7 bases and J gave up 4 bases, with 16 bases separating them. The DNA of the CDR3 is TGTGCCAGCACTGCAAGTCCCGGATATAATGAAAAACTGTTTTTT. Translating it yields CASTASPGYNEKLFF.

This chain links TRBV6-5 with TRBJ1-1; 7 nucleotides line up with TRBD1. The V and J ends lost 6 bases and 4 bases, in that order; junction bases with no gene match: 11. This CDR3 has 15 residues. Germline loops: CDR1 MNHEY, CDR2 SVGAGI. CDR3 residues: CASSTNSEGATEAFF. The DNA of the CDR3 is TGTGCCAGCAGCACCAACAGTGAGGGGGCCACTGAAGCTTTCTTT.

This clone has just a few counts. The CDR3 is CASSSGGQKLFF. CDR3 DNA sequence: TGTGCCAGCAGTTCGGGCGGGCAAAAACTGTTTTTT. The chain uses TRBV27 and TRBJ1-4; no clear D gene. The germline V and J ends were trimmed by 4 bases and 9 bases, with 9 bases remaining between them. Germline CDR1 is MNHEY and CDR2 is SMNVEV (reference sequence). This CDR3 has 12 residues.

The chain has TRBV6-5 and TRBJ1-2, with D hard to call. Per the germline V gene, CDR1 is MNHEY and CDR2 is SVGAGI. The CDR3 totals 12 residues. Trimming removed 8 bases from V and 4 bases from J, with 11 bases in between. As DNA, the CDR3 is TGTGCCAGCTATCTTGAAGGCTATGGCTACACCTTC. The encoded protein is CASYLEGYGYTF.

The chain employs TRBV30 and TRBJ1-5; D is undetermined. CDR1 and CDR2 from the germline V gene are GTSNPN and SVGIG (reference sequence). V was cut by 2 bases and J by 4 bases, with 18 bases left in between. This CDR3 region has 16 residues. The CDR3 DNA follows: TGTGCCTGGAGTTATAACTTCGGGCAGCAAAATCAGCCCCAGCATTTT. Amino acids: CAWSYNFGQQNQPQHF.

CDR3 in amino acids: CASSLGHSGANVLTF. The CDR3 coding sequence is TGTGCCAGCAGCTTAGGACATTCTGGGGCCAACGTCCTGACTTTC. The chain links TRBV7-9 to TRBJ2-6; the D is unclear. V dropped 1 base and J dropped 1 base, with 5 bases sitting between them. Germline lookup yields CDR1 SEHNR and CDR2 FQNEAQ (reference sequence). The CDR3 has 15 residues.

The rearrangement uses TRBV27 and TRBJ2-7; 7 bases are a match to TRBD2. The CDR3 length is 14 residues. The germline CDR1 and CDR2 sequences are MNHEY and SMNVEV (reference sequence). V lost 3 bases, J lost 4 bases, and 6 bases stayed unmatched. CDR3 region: CASSLRGGSYEQYF. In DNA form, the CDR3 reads TGTGCCAGCAGTTTGAGGGGAGGGTCATACGAGCAGTACTTC.

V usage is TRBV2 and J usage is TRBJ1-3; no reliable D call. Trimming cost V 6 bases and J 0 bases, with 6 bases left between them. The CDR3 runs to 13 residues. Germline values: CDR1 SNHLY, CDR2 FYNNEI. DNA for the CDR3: TGTGCCAGCAGGAAGGACTCTGGAAACACCATATATTTT. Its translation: CASRKDSGNTIYF.

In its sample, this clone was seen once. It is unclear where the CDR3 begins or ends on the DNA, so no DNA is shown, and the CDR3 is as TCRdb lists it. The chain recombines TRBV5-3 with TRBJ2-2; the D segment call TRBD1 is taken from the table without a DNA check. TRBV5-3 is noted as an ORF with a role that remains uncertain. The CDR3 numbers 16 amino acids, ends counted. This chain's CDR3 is CARPRQRGLRAGELFF.

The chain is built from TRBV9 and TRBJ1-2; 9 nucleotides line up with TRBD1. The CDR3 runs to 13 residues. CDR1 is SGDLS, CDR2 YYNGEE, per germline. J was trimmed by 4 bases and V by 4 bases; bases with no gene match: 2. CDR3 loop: CASSPTGGYGYTF. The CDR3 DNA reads TGTGCCAGCAGCCCGACAGGGGGCTATGGCTACACCTTC.

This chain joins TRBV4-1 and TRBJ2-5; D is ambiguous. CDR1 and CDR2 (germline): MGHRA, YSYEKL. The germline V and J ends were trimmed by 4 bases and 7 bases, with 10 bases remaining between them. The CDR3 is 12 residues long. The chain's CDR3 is CASSLLWGTQYF. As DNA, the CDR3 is TGCGCCAGCAGCCTTCTCTGGGGGACCCAGTACTTC.

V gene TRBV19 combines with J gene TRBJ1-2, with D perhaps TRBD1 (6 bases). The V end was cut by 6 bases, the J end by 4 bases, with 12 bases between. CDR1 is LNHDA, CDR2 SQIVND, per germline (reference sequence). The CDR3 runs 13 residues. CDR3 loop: CASRQGLIYGYTF. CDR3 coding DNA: TGTGCCAGTAGACAGGGCCTTATCTATGGCTACACCTTC.

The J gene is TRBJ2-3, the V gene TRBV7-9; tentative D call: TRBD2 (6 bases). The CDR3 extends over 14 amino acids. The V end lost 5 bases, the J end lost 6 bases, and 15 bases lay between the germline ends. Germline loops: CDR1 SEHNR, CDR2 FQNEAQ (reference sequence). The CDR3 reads CASSPGGRGDTQYF. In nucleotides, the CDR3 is TGTGCCAGCAGCCCTGGGGGACGGGGGGATACGCAGTATTTT.

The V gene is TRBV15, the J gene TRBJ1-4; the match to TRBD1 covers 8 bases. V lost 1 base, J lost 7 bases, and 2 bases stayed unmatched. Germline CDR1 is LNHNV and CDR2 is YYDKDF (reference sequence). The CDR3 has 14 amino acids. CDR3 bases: TGTGCCACCAGCAGAGCAGGGGGCATTGAAAAACTGTTTTTT. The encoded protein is CATSRAGGIEKLFF.

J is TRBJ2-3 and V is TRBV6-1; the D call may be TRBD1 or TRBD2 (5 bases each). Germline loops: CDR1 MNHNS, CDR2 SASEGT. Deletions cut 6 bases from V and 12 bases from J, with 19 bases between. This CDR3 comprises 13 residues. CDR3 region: CASSGTPSQFQYF. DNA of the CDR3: TGTGCCAGCAGCGGGACCCCCTCTCAGTTCCAGTATTTT.

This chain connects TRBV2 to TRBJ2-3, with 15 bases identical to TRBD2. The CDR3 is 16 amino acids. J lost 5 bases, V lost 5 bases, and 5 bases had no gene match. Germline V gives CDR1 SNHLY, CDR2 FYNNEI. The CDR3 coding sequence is TGTGCCAGCAGTCCTCCGGGACTAGCGGGGGGAGATACGCAGTATTTT. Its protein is CASSPPGLAGGDTQYF. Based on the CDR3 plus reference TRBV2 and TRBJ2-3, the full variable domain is EPEVTQTPSHQVTQMGQEVILRCVPISNHLYFYWYRQILGQKVEFLVSFYNNEISEKSEIFDDQFSVERPDGSNFTLKIRSTKLEDSAMYFCASSPPGLAGGDTQYFGPGTRLTVL.

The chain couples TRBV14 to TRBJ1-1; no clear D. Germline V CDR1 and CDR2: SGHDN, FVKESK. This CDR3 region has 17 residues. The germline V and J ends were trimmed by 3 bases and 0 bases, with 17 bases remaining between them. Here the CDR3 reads CASSQGTAVIMNTEAFF. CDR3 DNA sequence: TGTGCCAGCAGCCAGGGCACAGCAGTAATTATGAACACTGAAGCTTTCTTT.

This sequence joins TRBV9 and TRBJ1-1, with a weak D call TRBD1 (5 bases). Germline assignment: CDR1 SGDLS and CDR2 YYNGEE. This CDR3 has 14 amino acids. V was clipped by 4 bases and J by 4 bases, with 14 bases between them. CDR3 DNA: TGTGCCAGCAGCCGTAATCAGGGAACCACTGAAGCTTTCTTT. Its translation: CASSRNQGTTEAFF.

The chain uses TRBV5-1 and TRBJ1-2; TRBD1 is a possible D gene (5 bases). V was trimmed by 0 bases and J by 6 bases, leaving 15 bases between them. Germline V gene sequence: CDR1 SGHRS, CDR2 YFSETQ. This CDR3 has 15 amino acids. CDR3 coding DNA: TGCGCCAGCAGCTTGGCTGGGGGGGAGATCGATGGCTACACCTTC. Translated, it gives CASSLAGGEIDGYTF.

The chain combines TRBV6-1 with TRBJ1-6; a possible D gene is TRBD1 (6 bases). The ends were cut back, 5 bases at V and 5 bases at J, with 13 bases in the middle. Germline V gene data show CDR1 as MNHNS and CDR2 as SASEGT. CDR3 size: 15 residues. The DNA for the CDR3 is TGTGCCAGCAGTTCTAATCAGGGGAATAATTCACCCCTCCACTTT. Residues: CASSSNQGNNSPLHF.

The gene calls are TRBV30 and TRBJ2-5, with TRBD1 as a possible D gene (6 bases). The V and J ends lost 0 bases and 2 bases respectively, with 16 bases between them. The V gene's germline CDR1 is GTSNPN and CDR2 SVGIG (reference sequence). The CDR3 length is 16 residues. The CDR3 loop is CAWSVLPTGLQETQYF. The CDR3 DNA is TGTGCCTGGAGTGTACTCCCGACAGGACTGCAAGAGACCCAGTACTTC.

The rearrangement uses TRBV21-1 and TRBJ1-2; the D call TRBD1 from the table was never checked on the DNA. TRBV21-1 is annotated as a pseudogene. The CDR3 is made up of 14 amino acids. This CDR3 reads CASSDGTPNYGYTF. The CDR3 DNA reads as TGTGCCAGCAGCGACGGGACACCTAACTATGGCTACACCTTC.